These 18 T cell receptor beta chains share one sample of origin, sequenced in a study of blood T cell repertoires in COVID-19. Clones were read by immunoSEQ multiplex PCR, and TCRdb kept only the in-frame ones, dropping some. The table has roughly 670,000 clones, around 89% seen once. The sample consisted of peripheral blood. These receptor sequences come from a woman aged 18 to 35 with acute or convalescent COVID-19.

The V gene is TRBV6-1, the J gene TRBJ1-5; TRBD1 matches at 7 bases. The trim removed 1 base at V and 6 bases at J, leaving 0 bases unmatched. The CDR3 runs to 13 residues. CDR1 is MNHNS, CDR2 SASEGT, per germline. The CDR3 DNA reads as TGTGCCAGCAGTGAAGGACAGGGTCAGCCCCAGCATTTT. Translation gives CASSEGQGQPQHF.

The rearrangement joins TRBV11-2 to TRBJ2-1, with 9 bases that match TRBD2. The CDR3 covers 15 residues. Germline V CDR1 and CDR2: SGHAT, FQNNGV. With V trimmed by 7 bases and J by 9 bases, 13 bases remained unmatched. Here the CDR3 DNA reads TGTGCCAGCACCAAGCCGGGGCGGGGGGGCTTTGAGCAGTTCTTC. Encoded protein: CASTKPGRGGFEQFF.

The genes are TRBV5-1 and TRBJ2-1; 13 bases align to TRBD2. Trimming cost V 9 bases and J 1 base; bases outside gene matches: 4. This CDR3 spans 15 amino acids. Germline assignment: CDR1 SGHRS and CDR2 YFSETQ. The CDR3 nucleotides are TGCGCCACTCAGACTAGCGGGGGGTCCTACAATGAGCAGTTCTTC. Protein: CATQTSGGSYNEQFF.

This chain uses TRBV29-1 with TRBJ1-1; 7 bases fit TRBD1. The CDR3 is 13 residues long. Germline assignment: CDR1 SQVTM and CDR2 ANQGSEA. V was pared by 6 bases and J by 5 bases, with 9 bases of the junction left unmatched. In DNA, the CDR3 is TGCAGCGTACACCGACAGGGAGGTACTGAAGCTTTCTTT. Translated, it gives CSVHRQGGTEAFF.

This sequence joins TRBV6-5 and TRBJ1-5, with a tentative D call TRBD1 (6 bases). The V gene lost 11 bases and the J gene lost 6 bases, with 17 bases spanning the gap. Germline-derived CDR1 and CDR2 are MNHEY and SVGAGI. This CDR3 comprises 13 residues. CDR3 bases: TGTGCCTCTGGGAGGGGGGGTGGTCAGCCCCAGCATTTT. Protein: CASGRGGGQPQHF.

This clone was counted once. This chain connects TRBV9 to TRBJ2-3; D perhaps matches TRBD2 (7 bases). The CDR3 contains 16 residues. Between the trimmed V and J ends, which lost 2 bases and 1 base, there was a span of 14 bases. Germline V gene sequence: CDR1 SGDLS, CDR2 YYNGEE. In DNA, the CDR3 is TGTGCCAGCAGCGTGAGGGGGGGACCAGGCACAGATACGCAGTATTTT. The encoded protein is CASSVRGGPGTDTQYF.

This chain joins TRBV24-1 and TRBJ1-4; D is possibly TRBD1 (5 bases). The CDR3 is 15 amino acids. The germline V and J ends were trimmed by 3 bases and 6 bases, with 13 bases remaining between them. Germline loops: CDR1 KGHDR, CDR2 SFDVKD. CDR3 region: CATSDPRVVDEKLFF. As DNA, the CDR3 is TGTGCCACCAGTGATCCCAGGGTGGTTGATGAAAAACTGTTTTTT.

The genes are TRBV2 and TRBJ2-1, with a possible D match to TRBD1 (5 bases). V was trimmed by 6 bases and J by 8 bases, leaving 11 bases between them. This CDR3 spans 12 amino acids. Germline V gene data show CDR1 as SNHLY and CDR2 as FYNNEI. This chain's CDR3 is CASRLRVDEQFF. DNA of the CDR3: TGTGCCAGCAGACTCAGGGTGGATGAGCAGTTCTTC.

The CDR3: CASTPGLGSYNEQFF. The CDR3 DNA sequence: TGTGCCAGCACTCCGGGACTAGGGTCCTACAATGAGCAGTTCTTC. The chain couples TRBV2 to TRBJ2-1; 8 bases are shared with TRBD2. V gave up 7 bases and J gave up 1 base; unmatched junction bases: 6. This CDR3 contains 15 residues. Germline V gene sequence: CDR1 SNHLY, CDR2 FYNNEI.

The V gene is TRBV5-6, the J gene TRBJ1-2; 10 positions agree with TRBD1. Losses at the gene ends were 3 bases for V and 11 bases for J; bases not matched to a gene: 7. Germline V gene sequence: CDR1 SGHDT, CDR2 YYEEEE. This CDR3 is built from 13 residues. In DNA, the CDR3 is TGTGCCAGCAGCTGGACAGGGGGGATTTCTTACACCTTC. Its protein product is CASSWTGGISYTF.

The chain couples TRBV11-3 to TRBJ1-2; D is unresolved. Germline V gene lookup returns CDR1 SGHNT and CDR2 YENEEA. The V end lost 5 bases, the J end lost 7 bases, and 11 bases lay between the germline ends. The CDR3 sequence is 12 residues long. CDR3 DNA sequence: TGTGCCAGCAGCCTATCGGGAGCTGGCTACACCTTC. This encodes CASSLSGAGYTF.

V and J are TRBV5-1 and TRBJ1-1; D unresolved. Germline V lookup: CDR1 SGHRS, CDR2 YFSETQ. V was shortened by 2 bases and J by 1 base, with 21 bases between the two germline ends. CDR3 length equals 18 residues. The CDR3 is CASSFVLRPLRGNTEAFF. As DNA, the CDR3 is TGCGCCAGCAGCTTCGTACTTCGGCCCCTTCGGGGGAACACTGAAGCTTTCTTT.

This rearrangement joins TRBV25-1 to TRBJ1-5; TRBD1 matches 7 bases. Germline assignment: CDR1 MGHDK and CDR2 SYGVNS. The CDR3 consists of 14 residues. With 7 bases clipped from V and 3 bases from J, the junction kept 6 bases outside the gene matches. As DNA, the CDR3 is TGTGCCAGCACCTCGGACAGGTTCAATCAGCCCCAGCATTTT. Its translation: CASTSDRFNQPQHF.

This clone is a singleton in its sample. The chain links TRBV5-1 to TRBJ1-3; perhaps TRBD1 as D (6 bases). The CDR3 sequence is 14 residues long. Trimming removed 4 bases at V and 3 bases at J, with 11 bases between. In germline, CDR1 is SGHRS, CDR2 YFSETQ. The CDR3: CASSPQGRGNTIYF. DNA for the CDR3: TGCGCCAGCAGCCCACAGGGCCGTGGAAACACCATATATTTT. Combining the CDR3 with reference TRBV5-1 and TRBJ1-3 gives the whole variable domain KAGVTQTPRYLIKTRGQQVTLSCSPISGHRSVSWYQQTPGQGLQFLFEYFSETQRNKGNFPGRFSGRQFSNSRSEMNVSTLELGDSALYLCASSPQGRGNTIYFGEGSWLTVV.

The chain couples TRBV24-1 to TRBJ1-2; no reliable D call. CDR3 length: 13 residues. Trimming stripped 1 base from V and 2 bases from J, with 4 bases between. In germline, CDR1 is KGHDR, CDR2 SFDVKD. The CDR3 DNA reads TGTGCCACCAGTGATTTACGGAACTATGGCTACACCTTC. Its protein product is CATSDLRNYGYTF.

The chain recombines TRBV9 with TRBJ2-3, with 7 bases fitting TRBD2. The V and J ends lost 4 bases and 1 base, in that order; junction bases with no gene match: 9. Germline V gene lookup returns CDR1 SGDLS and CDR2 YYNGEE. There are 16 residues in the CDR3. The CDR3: CASSPRSAGGTDTQYF. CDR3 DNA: TGTGCCAGCAGCCCCCGCTCCGCGGGGGGCACAGATACGCAGTATTTT.

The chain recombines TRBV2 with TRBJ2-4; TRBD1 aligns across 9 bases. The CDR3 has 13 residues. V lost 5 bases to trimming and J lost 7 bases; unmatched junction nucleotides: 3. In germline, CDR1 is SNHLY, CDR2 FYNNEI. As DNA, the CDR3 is TGTGCCAGCAGTCCCGGGACAGGGAACATTCAGTACTTC. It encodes CASSPGTGNIQYF.

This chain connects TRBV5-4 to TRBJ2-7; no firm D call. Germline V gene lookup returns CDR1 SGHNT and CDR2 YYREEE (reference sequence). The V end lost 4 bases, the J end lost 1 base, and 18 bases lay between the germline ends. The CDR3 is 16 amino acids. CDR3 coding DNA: TGTGCCAGCAGCCCTCTAAGCGCCGGCCTATCCTACGAGCAGTACTTC. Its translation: CASSPLSAGLSYEQYF.